This T cell receptor beta chain was recovered during a study of sequential checkpoint blockade in melanoma. Study overall: Each arm's sequence ended with maintenance nivolumab.

Indicated treatment: randomized to nivolumab then ipilimumab (arm A) or the reverse (arm B). Patients had received no earlier DNA-damaging chemotherapy. From thawed PBMCs, live CD3+CD8+ cells negative for CD19 and CD56 were sorted. Using immunoSEQ multiplex PCR, the repertoire was profiled, and TCRdb retains in-frame clones only, with some absent. Here the sample spans about 21,000 clones, about 81% being singletons. V was pared by 7 bases and J by 9 bases, with 16 bases between. The germline gives CDR1 MDHEN, CDR2 SYDVKM. This CDR3 region has 13 residues. This clonotype was obtained from a human donor with melanoma. This specimen consisted of CD8+ T cells sorted from blood (inferred from file names), obtained from a patient given nivolumab and ipilimumab in sequence. The genes are TRBV28 and TRBJ1-5; D is unresolved. DNA of the CDR3: TGTGCCAGCACCGTCACTGCCAGAGGGCCCCAGCATTTT. As protein: CASTVTARGPQHF.